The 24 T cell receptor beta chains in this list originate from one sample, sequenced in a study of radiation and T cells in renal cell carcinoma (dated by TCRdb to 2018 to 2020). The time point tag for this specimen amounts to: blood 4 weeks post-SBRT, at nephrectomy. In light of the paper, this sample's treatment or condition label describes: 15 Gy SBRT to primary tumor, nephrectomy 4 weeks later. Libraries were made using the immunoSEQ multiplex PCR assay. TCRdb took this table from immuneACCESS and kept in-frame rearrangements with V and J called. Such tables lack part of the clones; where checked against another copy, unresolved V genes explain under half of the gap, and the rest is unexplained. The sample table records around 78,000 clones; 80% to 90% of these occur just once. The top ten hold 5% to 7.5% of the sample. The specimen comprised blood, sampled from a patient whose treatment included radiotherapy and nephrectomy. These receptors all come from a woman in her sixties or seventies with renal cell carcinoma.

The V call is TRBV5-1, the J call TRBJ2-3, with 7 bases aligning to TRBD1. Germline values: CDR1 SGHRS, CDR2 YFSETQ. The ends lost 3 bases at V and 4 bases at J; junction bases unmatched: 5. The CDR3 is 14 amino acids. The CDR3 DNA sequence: TGCGCCAGCAGCTCCCAGACAGGGCCAGATACGCAGTATTTT. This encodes CASSSQTGPDTQYF.

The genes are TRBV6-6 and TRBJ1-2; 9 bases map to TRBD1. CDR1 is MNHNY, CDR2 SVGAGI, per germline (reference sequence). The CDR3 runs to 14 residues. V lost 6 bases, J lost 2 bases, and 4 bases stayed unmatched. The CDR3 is CASRPTGGNYGYTF. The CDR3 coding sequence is TGTGCCAGCAGACCGACAGGGGGGAACTATGGCTACACCTTC.

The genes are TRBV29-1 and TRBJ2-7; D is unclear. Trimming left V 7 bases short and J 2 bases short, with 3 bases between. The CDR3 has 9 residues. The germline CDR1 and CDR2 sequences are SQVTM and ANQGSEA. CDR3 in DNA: TGCAGCGACCCCTACGAGCAGTACTTC. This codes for CSDPYEQYF.

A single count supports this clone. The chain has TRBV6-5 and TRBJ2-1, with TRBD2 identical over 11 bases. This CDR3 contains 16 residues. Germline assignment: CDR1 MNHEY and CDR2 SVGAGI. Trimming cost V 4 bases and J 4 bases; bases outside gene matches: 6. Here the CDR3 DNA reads TGTGCCAGCAGTTCAAATCTAGCGGGGGGTTACAATGAGCAGTTCTTC. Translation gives CASSSNLAGGYNEQFF.

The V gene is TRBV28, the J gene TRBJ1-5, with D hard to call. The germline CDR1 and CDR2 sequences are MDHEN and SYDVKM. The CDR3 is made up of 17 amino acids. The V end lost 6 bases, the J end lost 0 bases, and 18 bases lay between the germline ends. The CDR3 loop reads CASRPVVGFYSNQPQHF. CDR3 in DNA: TGTGCCAGCAGGCCGGTTGTGGGGTTCTATAGCAATCAGCCCCAGCATTTT.

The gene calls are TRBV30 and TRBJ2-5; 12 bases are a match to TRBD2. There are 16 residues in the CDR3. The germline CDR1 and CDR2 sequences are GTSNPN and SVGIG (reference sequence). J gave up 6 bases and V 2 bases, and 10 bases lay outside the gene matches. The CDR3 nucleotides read TGTGCCTGGAGTCAATCTAGGACTAGCGGGGAGAAGACCCAGTACTTC. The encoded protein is CAWSQSRTSGEKTQYF.

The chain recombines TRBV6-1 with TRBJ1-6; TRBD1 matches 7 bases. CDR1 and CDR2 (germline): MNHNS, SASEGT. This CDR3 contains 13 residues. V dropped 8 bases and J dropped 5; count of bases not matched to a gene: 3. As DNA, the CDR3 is TGTGCCAGCCTACAGGGGAATAATTCACCCCTCCACTTT. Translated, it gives CASLQGNNSPLHF.

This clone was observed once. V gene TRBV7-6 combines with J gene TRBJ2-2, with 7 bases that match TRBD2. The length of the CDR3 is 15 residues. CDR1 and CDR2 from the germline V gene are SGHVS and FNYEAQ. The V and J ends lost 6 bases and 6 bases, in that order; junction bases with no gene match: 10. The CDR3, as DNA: TGTGCCAGCAGATCCGGGACTACGTCCTCCGGGGAGCTGTTTTTT. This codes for CASRSGTTSSGELFF.

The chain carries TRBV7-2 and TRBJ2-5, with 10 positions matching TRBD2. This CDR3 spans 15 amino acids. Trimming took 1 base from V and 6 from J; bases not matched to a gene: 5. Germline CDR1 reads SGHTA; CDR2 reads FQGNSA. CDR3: CASSLGGSGGQTQYF. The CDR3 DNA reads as TGTGCCAGCAGCTTAGGTGGTAGCGGGGGGCAGACCCAGTACTTC.

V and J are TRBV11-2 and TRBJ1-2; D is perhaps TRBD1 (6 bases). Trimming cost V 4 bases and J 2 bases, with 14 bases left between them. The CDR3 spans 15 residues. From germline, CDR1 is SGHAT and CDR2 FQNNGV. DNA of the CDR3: TGTGCCAGCAGCTCTCTTCGGGGGCAGAACTATGGCTACACCTTC. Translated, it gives CASSSLRGQNYGYTF.

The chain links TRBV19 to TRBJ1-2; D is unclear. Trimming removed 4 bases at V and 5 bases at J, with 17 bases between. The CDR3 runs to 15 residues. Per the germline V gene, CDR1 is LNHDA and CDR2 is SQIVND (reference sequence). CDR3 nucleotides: TGTGCCAGTAGTAGGGATACGGACGTGGGGTATGGCTACACCTTC. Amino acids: CASSRDTDVGYGYTF.

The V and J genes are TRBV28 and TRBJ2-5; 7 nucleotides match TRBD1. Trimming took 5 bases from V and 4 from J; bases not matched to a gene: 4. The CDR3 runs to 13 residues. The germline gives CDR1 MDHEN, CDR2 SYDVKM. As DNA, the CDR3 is TGTGCCAGCAGTAATTCAGGGGGAGAGACCCAGTACTTC. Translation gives CASSNSGGETQYF.

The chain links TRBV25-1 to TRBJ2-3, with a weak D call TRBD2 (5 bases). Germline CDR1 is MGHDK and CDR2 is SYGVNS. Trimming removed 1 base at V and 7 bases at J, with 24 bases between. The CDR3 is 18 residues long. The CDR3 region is CASSEFAWGEPEGNTQYF. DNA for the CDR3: TGTGCCAGCAGTGAATTTGCCTGGGGAGAACCAGAAGGGAATACGCAGTATTTT.

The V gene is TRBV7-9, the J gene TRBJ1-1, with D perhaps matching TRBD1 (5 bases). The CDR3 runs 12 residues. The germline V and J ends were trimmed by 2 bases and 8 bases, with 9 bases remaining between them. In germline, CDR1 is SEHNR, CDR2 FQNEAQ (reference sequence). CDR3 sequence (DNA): TGTGCCAGCAGCTTATACAGGCAGGAAGCTTTCTTT. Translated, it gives CASSLYRQEAFF.

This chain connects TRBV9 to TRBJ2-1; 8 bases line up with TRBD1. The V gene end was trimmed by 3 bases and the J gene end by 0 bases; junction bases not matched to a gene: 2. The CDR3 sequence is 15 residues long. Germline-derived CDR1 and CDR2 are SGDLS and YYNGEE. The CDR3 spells CASSATGVSYNEQFF. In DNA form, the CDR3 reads TGTGCCAGCAGCGCGACAGGGGTCTCCTACAATGAGCAGTTCTTC.

CDR3 region: CASKENNYGYTF. CDR3 nucleotide sequence: TGTGCCAGTAAGGAGAATAACTATGGCTACACCTTC. The V and J genes are TRBV19 and TRBJ1-2; D is unresolved. The CDR3 extends over 12 amino acids. Germline values: CDR1 LNHDA, CDR2 SQIVND (reference sequence). V gave up 7 bases and J gave up 1 base, with 7 bases separating them.

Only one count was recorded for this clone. The CDR3 coding sequence is TGTGCCAGCAGCTTGGATCGGGACACCATATATTTT. It is translated as CASSLDRDTIYF. The chain couples TRBV5-6 to TRBJ1-3; D uncertain. This CDR3 has 12 residues. Germline V lookup: CDR1 SGHDT, CDR2 YYEEEE. With 0 bases removed from V and 8 bases from J, the gap between germline ends came to 6 bases.

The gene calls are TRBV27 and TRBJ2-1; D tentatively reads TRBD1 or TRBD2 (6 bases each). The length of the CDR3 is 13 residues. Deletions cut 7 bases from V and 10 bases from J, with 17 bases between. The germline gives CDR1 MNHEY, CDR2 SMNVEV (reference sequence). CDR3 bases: TGTGCCAGCAACGACGGGGGCTTTGGGGAGCAGTTCTTC. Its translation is CASNDGGFGEQFF.

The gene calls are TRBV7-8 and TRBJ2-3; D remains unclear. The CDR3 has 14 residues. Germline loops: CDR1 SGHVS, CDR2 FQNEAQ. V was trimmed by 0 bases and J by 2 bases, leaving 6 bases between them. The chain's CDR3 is CASSLAPLTDTQYF. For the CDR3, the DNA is TGTGCCAGCAGCTTAGCGCCTCTCACAGATACGCAGTATTTT.

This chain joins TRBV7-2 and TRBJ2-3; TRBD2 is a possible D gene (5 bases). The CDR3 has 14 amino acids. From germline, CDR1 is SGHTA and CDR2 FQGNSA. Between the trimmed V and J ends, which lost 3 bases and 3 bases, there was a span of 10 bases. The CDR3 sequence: CASSLLLATDTQYF. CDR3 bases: TGTGCCAGCAGCTTGCTTCTAGCAACAGATACGCAGTATTTT. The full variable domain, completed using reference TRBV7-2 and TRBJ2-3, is GAGVSQSPSNKVTEKGKDVELRCDPISGHTALYWYRQSLGQGLEFLIYFQGNSAPDKSGLPSDRFSAERTGGSVSTLTIQRTQQEDSAVYLCASSLLLATDTQYFGPGTRLTVL.

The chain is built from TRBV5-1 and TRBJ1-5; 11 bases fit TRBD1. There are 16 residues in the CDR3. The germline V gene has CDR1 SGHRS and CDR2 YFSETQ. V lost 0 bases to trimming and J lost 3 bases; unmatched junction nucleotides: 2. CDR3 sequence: CASSLGDRGYNQPQHF. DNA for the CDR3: TGCGCCAGCAGCTTGGGGGACAGGGGGTACAATCAGCCCCAGCATTTT. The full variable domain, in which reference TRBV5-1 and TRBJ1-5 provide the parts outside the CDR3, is KAGVTQTPRYLIKTRGQQVTLSCSPISGHRSVSWYQQTPGQGLQFLFEYFSETQRNKGNFPGRFSGRQFSNSRSEMNVSTLELGDSALYLCASSLGDRGYNQPQHFGDGTRLSIL.

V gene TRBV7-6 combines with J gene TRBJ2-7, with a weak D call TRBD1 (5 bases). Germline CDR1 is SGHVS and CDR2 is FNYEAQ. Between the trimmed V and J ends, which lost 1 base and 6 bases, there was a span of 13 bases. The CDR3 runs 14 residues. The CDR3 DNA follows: TGTGCCAGCAGCTTAGATACCCGACAGTCCGAGCAGTACTTC. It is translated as CASSLDTRQSEQYF.

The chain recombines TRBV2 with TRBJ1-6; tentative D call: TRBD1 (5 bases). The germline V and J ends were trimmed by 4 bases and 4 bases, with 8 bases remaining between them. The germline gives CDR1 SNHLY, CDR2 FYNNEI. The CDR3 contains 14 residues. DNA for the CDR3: TGTGCCAGCAGTGCCGGGGCGTATAATTCACCCCTCCACTTT. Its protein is CASSAGAYNSPLHF.

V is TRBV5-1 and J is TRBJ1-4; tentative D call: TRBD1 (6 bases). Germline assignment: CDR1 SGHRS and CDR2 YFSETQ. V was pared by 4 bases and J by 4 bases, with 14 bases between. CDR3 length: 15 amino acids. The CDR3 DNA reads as TGCGCCAGCAGCCGAATGACAGGCCGTAATGAAAAACTGTTTTTT. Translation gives CASSRMTGRNEKLFF.